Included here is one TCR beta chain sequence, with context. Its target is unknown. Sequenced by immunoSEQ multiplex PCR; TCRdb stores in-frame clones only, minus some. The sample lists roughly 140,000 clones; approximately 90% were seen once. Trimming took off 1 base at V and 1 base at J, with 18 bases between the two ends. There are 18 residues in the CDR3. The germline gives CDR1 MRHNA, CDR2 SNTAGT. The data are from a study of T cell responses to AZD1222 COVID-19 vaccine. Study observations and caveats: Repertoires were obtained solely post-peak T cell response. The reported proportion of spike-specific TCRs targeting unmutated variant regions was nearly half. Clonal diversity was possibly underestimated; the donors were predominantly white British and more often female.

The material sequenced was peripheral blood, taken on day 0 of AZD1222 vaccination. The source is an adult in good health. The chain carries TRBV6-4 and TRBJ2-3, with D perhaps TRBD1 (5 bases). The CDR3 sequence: CASSDLLKGSPGTDTQYF. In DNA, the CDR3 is TGTGCCAGCAGTGACTTGCTTAAGGGGTCCCCCGGCACAGATACGCAGTATTTT.